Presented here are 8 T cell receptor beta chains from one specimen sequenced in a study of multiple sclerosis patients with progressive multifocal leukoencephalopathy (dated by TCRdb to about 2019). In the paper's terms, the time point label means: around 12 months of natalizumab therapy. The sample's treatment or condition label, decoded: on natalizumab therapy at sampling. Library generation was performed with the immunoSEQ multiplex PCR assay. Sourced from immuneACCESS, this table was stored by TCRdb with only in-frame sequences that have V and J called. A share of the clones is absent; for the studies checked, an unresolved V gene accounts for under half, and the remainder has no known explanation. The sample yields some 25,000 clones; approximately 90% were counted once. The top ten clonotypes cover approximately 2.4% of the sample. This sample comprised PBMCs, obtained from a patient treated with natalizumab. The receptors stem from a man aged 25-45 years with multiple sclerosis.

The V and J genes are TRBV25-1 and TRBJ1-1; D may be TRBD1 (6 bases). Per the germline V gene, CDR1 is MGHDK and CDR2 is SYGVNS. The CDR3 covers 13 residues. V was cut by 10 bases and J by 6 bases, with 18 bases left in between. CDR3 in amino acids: CAIKGGRRAEAFF. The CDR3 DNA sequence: TGTGCCATCAAGGGGGGGAGGCGCGCTGAAGCTTTCTTT.

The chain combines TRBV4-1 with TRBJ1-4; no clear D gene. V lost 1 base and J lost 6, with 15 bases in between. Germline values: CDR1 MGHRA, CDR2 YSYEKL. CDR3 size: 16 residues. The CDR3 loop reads CASSQGRRTDDEKLFF. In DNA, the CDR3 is TGCGCCAGCAGCCAAGGAAGAAGGACTGACGATGAAAAACTGTTTTTT.

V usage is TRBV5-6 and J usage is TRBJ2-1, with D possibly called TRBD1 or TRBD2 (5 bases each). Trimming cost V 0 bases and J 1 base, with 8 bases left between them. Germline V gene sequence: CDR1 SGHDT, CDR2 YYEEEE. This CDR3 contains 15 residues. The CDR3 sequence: CASSLVWGSYNEQFF. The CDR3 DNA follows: TGTGCCAGCAGCTTGGTATGGGGGTCCTACAATGAGCAGTTCTTC. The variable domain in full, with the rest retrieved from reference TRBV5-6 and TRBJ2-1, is DAGVTQSPTHLIKTRGQQVTLRCSPKSGHDTVSWYQQALGQGPQFIFQYYEEEERQRGNFPDRFSGHQFPNYSSELNVNALLLGDSALYLCASSLVWGSYNEQFFGPGTRLTVL.

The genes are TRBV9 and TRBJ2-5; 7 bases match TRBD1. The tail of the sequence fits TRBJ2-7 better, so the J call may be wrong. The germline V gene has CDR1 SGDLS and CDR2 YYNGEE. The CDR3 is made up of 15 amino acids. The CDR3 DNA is TGTGCCAGCAGCTTAACCGGGACAGAAAACTACGAGCAGTACTTC. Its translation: CASSLTGTENYEQYF.

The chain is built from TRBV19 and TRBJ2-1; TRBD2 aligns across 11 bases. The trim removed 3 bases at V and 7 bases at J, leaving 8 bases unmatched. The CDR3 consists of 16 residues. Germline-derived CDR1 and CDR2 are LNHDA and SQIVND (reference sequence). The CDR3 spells CASSISAGLAANEQFF. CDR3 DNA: TGTGCCAGTAGTATCTCAGCGGGACTAGCGGCAAATGAGCAGTTCTTC.

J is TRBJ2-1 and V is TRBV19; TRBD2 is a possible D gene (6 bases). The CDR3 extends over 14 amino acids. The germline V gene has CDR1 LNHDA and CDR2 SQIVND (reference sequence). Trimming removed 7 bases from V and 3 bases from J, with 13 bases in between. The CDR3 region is CASIIGGSYNEQFF. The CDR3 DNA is TGTGCCAGTATTATCGGAGGGAGCTACAATGAGCAGTTCTTC.

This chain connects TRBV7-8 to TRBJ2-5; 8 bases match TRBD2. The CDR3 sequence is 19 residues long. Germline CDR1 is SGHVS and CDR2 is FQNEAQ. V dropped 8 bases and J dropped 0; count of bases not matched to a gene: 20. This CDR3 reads CASQVGERETGPYQETQYF. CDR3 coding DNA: TGTGCCAGCCAAGTTGGGGAGCGGGAGACGGGCCCGTACCAAGAGACCCAGTACTTC.

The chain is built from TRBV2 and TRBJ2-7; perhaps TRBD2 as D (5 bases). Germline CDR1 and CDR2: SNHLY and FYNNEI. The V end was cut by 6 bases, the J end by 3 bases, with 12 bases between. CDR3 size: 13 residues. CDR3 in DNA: TGTGCCAGCAGCGCAACTAGGAACTACGAGCAGTACTTC. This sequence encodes CASSATRNYEQYF.